These 32 T cell receptor beta chains originate from one sample sequenced in a study of CD8+ T cells in alopecia areata. Isolated RNA was reverse transcribed into cDNA used as the sequencing template. This table comes from immunoSEQ multiplex PCR, and its TCRdb copy is limited to in-frame clones, with some not included. The sample comprises 150,000 to 200,000 clones, roughly 65% of which are singletons, and approximately 0.91% rests with the top ten. Treatment described: oral pan-JAK inhibitor, 5-10 mg twice daily. The sequenced sample was CD4+ T cells sorted from blood, obtained at week 4, from a patient treated with tofacitinib. These receptors were collected from a human donor with alopecia areata.

This clone is termed medium-sized (0.01 to 0.1%). The chain joins TRBV4-1 to TRBJ2-2; no definite D call. Between the trimmed V and J ends, which lost 5 bases and 0 bases, there was a span of 13 bases. From germline, CDR1 is MGHRA and CDR2 YSYEKL. The CDR3 extends over 16 amino acids. The CDR3 sequence: CASSDWGKPNTGELFF. The CDR3 nucleotides read TGCGCCAGCAGCGATTGGGGTAAACCGAACACCGGGGAGCTGTTTTTT.

The chain combines TRBV7-9 with TRBJ2-4; D remains unclear. This CDR3 contains 13 residues. Per germline, CDR1 SEHNR and CDR2 FQNEAQ (reference sequence). Trimming removed 1 base at V and 8 bases at J, with 9 bases between. CDR3 bases: TGTGCCAGCAGCTTAGGGACCTTGGACATTCAGTACTTC. This translates into CASSLGTLDIQYF.

The sample holds many counts of this clone. The chain uses TRBV6-5 and TRBJ1-6, with D perhaps TRBD1 (6 bases). The germline gives CDR1 MNHEY, CDR2 SVGAGI. The V and J ends lost 8 bases and 10 bases respectively, with 12 bases between them. The CDR3 is 12 residues long. CDR3 protein: CASGQGRSPLHF. In DNA form, the CDR3 reads TGTGCCAGCGGGCAGGGGCGCTCACCCCTCCACTTT.

Only a few counts were recorded for this clone. The chain uses TRBV27 and TRBJ2-3, with 11 bases matching TRBD2. The J segment lost 1 base and the V segment lost 6 bases, leaving 6 bases of the junction unmatched. The CDR3 spans 16 residues. CDR1 is MNHEY, CDR2 SMNVEV, per germline (reference sequence). As DNA, the CDR3 is TGTGCCAGCAGAGCGACGACTAGCGGGGGCACAGATACGCAGTATTTT. It is translated as CASRATTSGGTDTQYF.

This sequence joins TRBV30 and TRBJ1-4, with 7 bases aligning to TRBD1. The V gene end was trimmed by 8 bases and the J gene end by 3 bases; junction bases not matched to a gene: 3. This CDR3 is built from 12 residues. Per the germline V gene, CDR1 is GTSNPN and CDR2 is SVGIG (reference sequence). The CDR3 DNA reads TGTGCCGGGACAGTACCTAATGAAAAACTGTTTTTT. Translation gives CAGTVPNEKLFF.

The chain recombines TRBV10-3 with TRBJ2-5; possible D gene TRBD1, 6 bases. The CDR3 runs 13 residues. Germline CDR1 and CDR2: ENHRY and SYGVKD. V shed 6 bases and J shed 1 base, with 9 bases lying between them. CDR3: CAIRPTGQETQYF. The DNA of the CDR3 is TGTGCCATCAGACCGACAGGCCAAGAGACCCAGTACTTC.

This clone was counted a single time. The chain has TRBV15 and TRBJ2-1, with 9 nucleotides matching TRBD2. Germline CDR1 reads LNHNV; CDR2 reads YYDKDF (reference sequence). Losses at the gene ends were 0 bases for V and 8 bases for J; bases not matched to a gene: 14. This CDR3 region has 18 residues. CDR3 protein: CATSRDTPFAGGPDEQFF. The CDR3 DNA sequence: TGTGCCACCAGCAGAGATACCCCTTTTGCGGGGGGGCCGGATGAGCAGTTCTTC. Using reference TRBV15 and TRBJ2-1 for the parts outside the CDR3, the full variable domain is DAMVIQNPRYQVTQFGKPVTLSCSQTLNHNVMYWYQQKSSQAPKLLFHYYDKDFNNEADTPDNFQSRRPNTSFCFLDIRSPGLGDTAMYLCATSRDTPFAGGPDEQFFGPGTRLTVL.

In this sample, this clone turned up a few times. The chain uses TRBV6-5 and TRBJ2-3, with D possibly being TRBD1 (6 bases). Between the trimmed V and J ends, which lost 2 bases and 1 base, there was a span of 10 bases. This CDR3 is built from 15 residues. The germline V gene encodes CDR1 MNHEY and CDR2 SVGAGI. Written as DNA, the CDR3 is TGTGCCAGCAGTTACCGGACAGAGGGCACAGATACGCAGTATTTT. This gives the protein CASSYRTEGTDTQYF.

This chain joins TRBV18 and TRBJ2-7, with 11 bases identical to TRBD2. J was trimmed by 4 bases and V by 4 bases; bases with no gene match: 6. The CDR3 totals 15 residues. Germline CDR1 is KGHSH and CDR2 is LQKENI. The CDR3 bases are TGTGCCAGCTCACTTTTGGGACTAGCGGATTACGAGCAGTACTTC. Protein sequence: CASSLLGLADYEQYF. Supplemented by reference TRBV18 and TRBJ2-7, the full variable domain reads NAGVMQNPRHLVRRRGQEARLRCSPMKGHSHVYWYRQLPEEGLKFMVYLQKENIIDESGMPKERFSAEFPKEGPSILRIQQVVRGDSAAYFCASSLLGLADYEQYFGPGTRLTVT.

In this sample, this clone turned up a few times. The rearrangement links TRBV29-1 to TRBJ2-5; D might be TRBD2 (6 bases). The V gene lost 7 bases and the J gene lost 2 bases, with 11 bases spanning the gap. The CDR3 contains 12 residues. The germline gives CDR1 SQVTM, CDR2 ANQGSEA. The CDR3 DNA is TGCAGCGCCTCGGGACTTCAAGAGACCCAGTACTTC. Translated, it gives CSASGLQETQYF.

J is TRBJ2-2 and V is TRBV2, with TRBD1 matching over 12 bases. Per germline, CDR1 SNHLY and CDR2 FYNNEI. CDR3 length equals 15 residues. Losses at the gene ends were 5 bases for V and 4 bases for J; bases not matched to a gene: 2. Written as DNA, the CDR3 is TGTGCCAGCAGTAGGGGACAGGGGGCCACCGGGGAGCTGTTTTTT. Protein: CASSRGQGATGELFF.

The rearrangement links TRBV10-3 to TRBJ2-7, with 7 bases aligning to TRBD1. V lost 4 bases to trimming and J lost 2 bases; unmatched junction nucleotides: 8. In germline, CDR1 is ENHRY, CDR2 SYGVKD. There are 15 residues in the CDR3. The CDR3 nucleotides read TGTGCCATCAGTGCCCGGACAGGTGCCACCTACGAGCAGTACTTC. It is translated as CAISARTGATYEQYF.

The chain uses TRBV29-1 and TRBJ2-7; D not certain. Germline V gives CDR1 SQVTM, CDR2 ANQGSEA. Between the trimmed V and J ends, which lost 5 bases and 3 bases, there was a span of 11 bases. The CDR3 has 12 amino acids. This CDR3 reads CSVLLRLYEQYF. The CDR3 DNA is TGCAGCGTTCTACTACGGCTCTACGAGCAGTACTTC.

This clone appeared a few times. The chain links TRBV29-1 to TRBJ2-1; a weak D match, TRBD2 (6 bases). V lost 7 bases and J lost 1, with 11 bases in between. The germline V gene encodes CDR1 SQVTM and CDR2 ANQGSEA. The CDR3 sequence is 13 residues long. The DNA for the CDR3 is TGCAGCGCACCGGGACTGTCCTACAATGAGCAGTTCTTC. It translates to CSAPGLSYNEQFF.

Turning to this clone: The same CDR3 is also encoded by other DNA sequences in this sample. This rearrangement joins TRBV30 to TRBJ1-5; possible D gene TRBD1, 5 bases. Germline loops: CDR1 GTSNPN, CDR2 SVGIG (reference sequence). This CDR3 contains 12 residues. The germline V and J ends were trimmed by 0 bases and 6 bases, with 6 bases remaining between them. CDR3 DNA sequence: TGTGCCTGGAGTGTAAGGGGTCAGCCCCAGCATTTT. This encodes CAWSVRGQPQHF.

This clone occurred once. The chain employs TRBV29-1 and TRBJ1-1, with TRBD1 identical over 7 bases. From germline, CDR1 is SQVTM and CDR2 ANQGSEA. The trim removed 4 bases at V and 1 base at J, leaving 3 bases unmatched. This CDR3 has 13 amino acids. The CDR3: CSVATGRNTEAFF. DNA for the CDR3: TGCAGCGTTGCGACAGGGCGGAACACTGAAGCTTTCTTT.

V and J are TRBV9 and TRBJ1-2; D possibly corresponds to TRBD1 (5 bases). The germline V gene encodes CDR1 SGDLS and CDR2 YYNGEE. Trimming stripped 3 bases from V and 4 bases from J, with 13 bases between. There are 14 residues in the CDR3. The CDR3 coding sequence is TGTGCCAGCAGCGCTGGGAGGGGAAGCTATGGCTACACCTTC. Protein: CASSAGRGSYGYTF. Full variable domain (outside the CDR3, taken from reference TRBV9 and TRBJ1-2): DSGVTQTPKHLITATGQRVTLRCSPRSGDLSVYWYQQSLDQGLQFLIQYYNGEERAKGNILERFSAQQFPDLHSELNLSSLELGDSALYFCASSAGRGSYGYTFGSGTRLTVV.

This clone has just a few counts. This rearrangement joins TRBV4-1 to TRBJ2-6; D may be TRBD1 (6 bases). Germline V gives CDR1 MGHRA, CDR2 YSYEKL. This CDR3 is built from 17 residues. V was pared by 0 bases and J by 0 bases, with 9 bases between. The CDR3 reads CASSQEGQRSGANVLTF. DNA of the CDR3: TGCGCCAGCAGCCAAGAAGGACAGCGCTCTGGGGCCAACGTCCTGACTTTC.

This clone was seen more than once but under ten times. The chain couples TRBV11-1 to TRBJ2-3; D not certain. Germline loops: CDR1 SGHAT, CDR2 FQDESV (reference sequence). The V end lost 5 bases, the J end lost 2 bases, and 5 bases lay between the germline ends. This CDR3 is built from 12 residues. As DNA, the CDR3 is TGTGCCAGCAGCGAGGACACAGATACGCAGTATTTT. Protein: CASSEDTDTQYF. Based on the CDR3 plus reference TRBV11-1 and TRBJ2-3, the full variable domain is EAEVAQSPRYKITEKSQAVAFWCDPISGHATLYWYRQILGQGPELLVQFQDESVVDDSQLPKDRFSAERLKGVDSTLKIQPAELGDSAMYLCASSEDTDTQYFGPGTRLTVL.

This sequence joins TRBV5-4 and TRBJ2-6, with D perhaps matching TRBD1 (6 bases). The CDR3 is 15 residues long. V dropped 7 bases and J dropped 0 bases, with 11 bases sitting between them. Germline CDR1 reads SGHNT; CDR2 reads YYREEE (reference sequence). CDR3 sequence: CASVTGISGANVLTF. In nucleotides, the CDR3 is TGTGCCAGCGTCACAGGGATCTCTGGGGCCAACGTCCTGACTTTC.

This clone showed up just once. The J gene is TRBJ2-4, the V gene TRBV2; tentative D call: TRBD2 (5 bases). CDR1 is SNHLY and CDR2 is FYNNEI in the germline V gene. The CDR3 runs to 13 residues. Trimming removed 9 bases from V and 11 bases from J, with 20 bases in between. Here the CDR3 reads CASSDGLRIFQYF. The CDR3 DNA is TGTGCCAGTAGCGACGGATTAAGGATTTTTCAGTACTTC.

This chain uses TRBV7-2 with TRBJ2-7; 7 positions match TRBD2. Germline loops: CDR1 SGHTA, CDR2 FQGNSA. The V and J ends lost 1 base and 3 bases, in that order; junction bases with no gene match: 6. The CDR3 loop spans 15 amino acids. CDR3 sequence (DNA): TGTGCCAGCAGCTTAGTCACGGGGGGAAACTACGAGCAGTACTTC. This sequence encodes CASSLVTGGNYEQYF.

This clone was observed a single time. This chain joins TRBV15 and TRBJ1-5; D may be TRBD1 (5 bases). Germline CDR1 LNHNV, CDR2 YYDKDF (reference sequence). Trimming removed 3 bases at V and 6 bases at J, with 12 bases between. The CDR3 extends over 14 amino acids. CDR3 nucleotide sequence: TGTGCCACCAGCAGGCAGGGTGGAGGTCAGCCCCAGCATTTT. Translation: CATSRQGGGQPQHF.

This clone occurred many times. Other DNA sequences in this sample translate to the same CDR3. V usage is TRBV18 and J usage is TRBJ1-2; D may be TRBD1 (5 bases). Per the germline V gene, CDR1 is KGHSH and CDR2 is LQKENI. Deletions cut 3 bases from V and 4 bases from J, with 9 bases between. The CDR3 has 13 amino acids. The CDR3 bases are TGTGCCAGCTCACCCCAGGGAGCCTATGGCTACACCTTC. Protein product: CASSPQGAYGYTF.

The chain carries TRBV30 and TRBJ2-5; 7 bases agree with TRBD1. V dropped 1 base and J dropped 2; count of bases not matched to a gene: 4. Germline values: CDR1 GTSNPN, CDR2 SVGIG (reference sequence). The CDR3 has 14 amino acids. The CDR3, as DNA: TGTGCCTGGAGTGGGGGACAGCTACAAGAGACCCAGTACTTC. Residues: CAWSGGQLQETQYF.

The CDR3 sequence: CASSNSGVDEQFF. The CDR3 nucleotides read TGCGCCAGCAGCAATTCAGGGGTGGATGAGCAGTTCTTC. The rearrangement links TRBV5-1 to TRBJ2-1; TRBD1 might be the D (6 bases). Germline V gives CDR1 SGHRS, CDR2 YFSETQ. This CDR3 region has 13 residues. V was cut by 4 bases and J by 8 bases, with 13 bases left in between.

V gene TRBV5-6 combines with J gene TRBJ1-4, with D perhaps TRBD1 (6 bases). V was trimmed by 4 bases and J by 3 bases, leaving 13 bases between them. Looked up from germline, CDR1 is SGHDT and CDR2 is YYEEEE. The CDR3 is 15 residues long. DNA for the CDR3: TGTGCCAGCAGCCTACAGGGCCGAGCTAATGAAAAACTGTTTTTT. The encoded protein is CASSLQGRANEKLFF.

The V and J genes are TRBV2 and TRBJ2-1; the match to TRBD2 covers 7 bases. The CDR3 consists of 16 residues. Looked up from germline, CDR1 is SNHLY and CDR2 is FYNNEI. V trimming: 2 bases; J trimming: 3 bases; junction bases outside the gene matches: 7. The CDR3 DNA sequence: TGTGCCAGCAGTGAAAGTCCAGCGGGGTTCTACAATGAGCAGTTCTTC. Amino acid sequence: CASSESPAGFYNEQFF.

V and J are TRBV7-9 and TRBJ1-5; no firm D call. Germline V gene data show CDR1 as SEHNR and CDR2 as FQNEAQ (reference sequence). The CDR3 runs 13 residues. V lost 2 bases to trimming and J lost 3 bases, with 5 bases between them. The CDR3: CASSLRDNQPQHF. CDR3 bases: TGTGCCAGCAGCTTAAGAGACAATCAGCCCCAGCATTTT.

Comments on this clone: At one boundary the junction diverges from the germline segment, which might be a read error. The chain links TRBV29-1 to TRBJ2-5; the D is unclear. Germline-derived CDR1 and CDR2 are SQVTM and ANQGSEA. CDR3 length: 10 residues. In DNA form, the CDR3 reads TGCAGCGCCAACCATGAGACCCAGTACTTC. It translates to CSANHETQYF.

The gene calls are TRBV10-3 and TRBJ2-5, with 7 nucleotides matching TRBD1. Germline assignment: CDR1 ENHRY and CDR2 SYGVKD. The CDR3 extends over 14 amino acids. With 0 bases clipped from V and 5 bases from J, the junction kept 3 bases outside the gene matches. This CDR3 is CAISESYRGETQYF. The CDR3 DNA reads TGTGCCATCAGTGAGTCGTACAGGGGTGAGACCCAGTACTTC.

J is TRBJ1-1 and V is TRBV5-1, with D hard to call. CDR1 and CDR2 from the germline V gene are SGHRS and YFSETQ. This CDR3 region has 13 residues. Trimming took off 1 base at V and 5 bases at J, with 9 bases between the two ends. The CDR3 coding sequence is TGCGCCAGCAGCTTGCAAGCGGGGACTGAAGCTTTCTTT. Translation: CASSLQAGTEAFF.